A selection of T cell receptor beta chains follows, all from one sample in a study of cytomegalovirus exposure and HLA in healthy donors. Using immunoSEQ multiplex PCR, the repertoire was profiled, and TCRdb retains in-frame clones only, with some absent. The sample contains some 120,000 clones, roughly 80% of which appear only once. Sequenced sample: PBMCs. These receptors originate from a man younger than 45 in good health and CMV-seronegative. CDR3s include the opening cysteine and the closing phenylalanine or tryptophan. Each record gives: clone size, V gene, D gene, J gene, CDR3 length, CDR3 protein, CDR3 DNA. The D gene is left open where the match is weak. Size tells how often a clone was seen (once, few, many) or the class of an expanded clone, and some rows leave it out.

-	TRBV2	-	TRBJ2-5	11	CAKRLKETQYF	TGTGCTAAGCGCCTAAAAGAGACCCAGTACTTC
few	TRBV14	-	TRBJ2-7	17	CASSQSPLAGPSYEQYF	TGTGCCAGCAGCCAATCTCCCTTGGCGGGACCCTCCTACGAGCAGTACTTC
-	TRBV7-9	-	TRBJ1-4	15	CASSPTPRGNEKLFF	TGTGCCAGCAGCCCGACCCCCCGGGGTAATGAAAAACTGTTTTTT
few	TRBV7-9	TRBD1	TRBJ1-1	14	CASSLTGGWTEAFF	TGTGCCAGCAGCTTGACAGGGGGCTGGACTGAAGCTTTCTTT
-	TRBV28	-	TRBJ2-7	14	CASSLIRATYEQYF	TGTGCCAGCAGTTTAATCAGGGCGACATACGAGCAGTACTTC
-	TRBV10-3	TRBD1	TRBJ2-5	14	CALSEGQGAHEQYF	TGTGCCCTCTCAGAGGGACAGGGGGCGCATGAGCAGTACTTC
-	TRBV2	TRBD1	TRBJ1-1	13	CASSGTGVGEAFF	TGTGCCAGCAGTGGGACAGGGGTAGGTGAAGCTTTCTTT
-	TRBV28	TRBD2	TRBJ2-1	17	CASSQIGLEVSYNEQFF	TGTGCCAGCAGTCAAATCGGACTAGAGGTTTCCTACAATGAGCAGTTCTTC
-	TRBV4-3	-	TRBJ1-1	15	CASSQDVRGDPEAFF	TGCGCCAGCAGCCAAGATGTTCGGGGAGACCCTGAAGCTTTCTTT
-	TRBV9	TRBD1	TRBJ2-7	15	CASAETTGAAYEQYF	TGTGCCAGCGCCGAAACGACAGGGGCTGCCTACGAGCAGTACTTC
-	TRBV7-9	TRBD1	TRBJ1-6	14	CASSPPGGNSPLHF	TGTGCCAGCAGCCCCCCAGGGGGGAATTCACCCCTCCACTTT
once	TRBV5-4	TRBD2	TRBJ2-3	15	CASSLRAGEADTQYF	TGTGCCAGCAGCTTGAGAGCGGGAGAGGCAGATACGCAGTATTTT
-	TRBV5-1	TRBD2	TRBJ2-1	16	CASSSQLAGGYNEQFF	TGCGCCAGCAGCTCGCAACTAGCGGGAGGGTACAATGAGCAGTTCTTC
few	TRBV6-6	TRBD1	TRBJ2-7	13	CASRGQESYEQYF	TGTGCCAGCAGAGGACAGGAGTCCTACGAGCAGTACTTC
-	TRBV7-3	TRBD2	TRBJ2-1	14	CASSRGLAASEQFF	TGTGCCAGCAGCAGGGGACTAGCGGCCTCTGAGCAGTTCTTC
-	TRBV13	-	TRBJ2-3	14	CASSLGQGTDTQYF	TGTGCCAGCAGCTTAGGACAGGGCACAGATACGCAGTATTTT
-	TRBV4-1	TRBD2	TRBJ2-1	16	CASSLHSGRSNNEQFF	TGCGCCAGCAGCCTTCATAGCGGGAGAAGCAACAATGAGCAGTTCTTC
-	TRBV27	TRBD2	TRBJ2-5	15	CASSSGTSGQETQYF	TGTGCCAGCAGTTCCGGGACTAGCGGACAAGAGACCCAGTACTTC
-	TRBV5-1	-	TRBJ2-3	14	CASSLIPLTDTQYF	TGCGCCAGCAGCTTGATCCCCCTCACAGATACGCAGTATTTT
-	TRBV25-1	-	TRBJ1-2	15	CAKQSRTDLQYGYTF	TGTGCCAAACAGTCCCGGACAGACTTACAATATGGCTACACCTTC
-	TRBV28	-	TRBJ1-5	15	CASSLGARGNQPQHF	TGTGCCAGCAGTTTAGGAGCACGGGGGAATCAGCCCCAGCATTTT
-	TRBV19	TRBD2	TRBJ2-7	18	CASSISGWNGRESYEQYF	TGTGCCAGTAGTATATCAGGGTGGAACGGGAGGGAGTCCTACGAGCAGTACTTC
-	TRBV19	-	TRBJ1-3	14	CATYSRSYGNTIYF	TGTGCCACCTACTCCAGGTCGTATGGAAACACCATATATTTT